This T cell receptor beta chain emerged from a study of T cells after somatic rescue of genetic block (TCRdb year 2020). Looking at the study overall: The study assessed how robust, over the long term, a T-cell system was when the system had developed through somatic rescue of a genetic block in T-cell development.

The library was obtained by the immunoSEQ multiplex PCR assay. The table comes from immuneACCESS by way of TCRdb, which keeps in-frame sequences with V and J called. Part of the clones is missing from these tables; in studies checked, under half for an unresolved V gene and the rest for unknown reasons. Counted in this sample were 85,000 to 90,000 clones; around 90% of them appeared once. Roughly 1.7% of the sample is held by the ten biggest clonotypes. From the cysteine up to the phenylalanine, the CDR3 has a length of 13 residues. Only the CDR3 part of the read is kept: 39 bases, read in frame from the first base. Based on the germline V gene (reference sequence), the CDR1 and CDR2 sequences are SSHAT and FNYEAQ. A word on this clone: Its antigen is currently not known. At one boundary the junction diverges from the germline segment, which might be a read error.

This receptor chain uses TRBV7-7 and TRBJ2-7; 7 central bases correspond to TRBD2. Sequencing was carried out using peripheral blood mononuclear cells (PBMCs). The receptor was isolated from a woman aged 18 to 35. The CDR3 protein is CASSSVMGGEQYF. The bases read TGTGCTAGCAGCTCAGTGATGGGAGGGGAGCAGTACTTC.